This is a list of T cell receptor beta chains from one sample in a study of identifying expanded T cells in peripheral blood. This table comes from immunoSEQ multiplex PCR, and its TCRdb copy is limited to in-frame clones, with some not included. Of about 110,000 clones listed, around 89% are singletons. Material: blood. Receptors originate from a person aged 18 to 69 in good health. Each CDR3 is given with its conserved first and last residue. A D gene is named only where the DNA matches it firmly. Some rows mark clone size as missing; the rest say once, few, many or name a class of expanded clone.

D gene	J gene	clone size	V gene	CDR3 protein	CDR3 DNA
.	TRBJ1-3	.	TRBV27	CASSRRGSSGNTIYF	TGTGCCAGCAGCCGCCGGGGAAGCTCTGGAAACACCATATATTTT
.	TRBJ2-7	.	TRBV27	CASSFSQGHRDEQYF	TGTGCCAGCAGTTTTAGCCAGGGACATCGGGACGAGCAGTACTTC
TRBD1	TRBJ2-5	.	TRBV5-6	CASSKDRGGQETQYF	TGTGCCAGCAGCAAGGACAGGGGAGGGCAAGAGACCCAGTACTTC
TRBD1	TRBJ2-7	.	TRBV5-1	CASSLSGQGNEQYF	TGCGCCAGCAGCTTATCGGGACAGGGGAACGAGCAGTACTTC
.	TRBJ2-3	.	TRBV5-8	CASSLSGSSTDTQYF	TGTGCCAGCAGCTTGTCCGGATCTAGCACAGATACGCAGTATTTT
.	TRBJ1-1	.	TRBV30	CAWSVRRSTEAFF	TGTGCCTGGAGCGTAAGGCGGAGTACTGAAGCTTTCTTT
TRBD1	TRBJ1-6	.	TRBV30	CAWSRGQGNSPLHF	TGTGCCTGGAGCCGGGGACAGGGCAATTCACCCCTCCACTTT
TRBD1	TRBJ2-5	.	TRBV11-2	CASSLDRQHQETQYF	TGTGCCAGCAGCTTGGACAGGCAACACCAAGAGACCCAGTACTTC
.	TRBJ2-5	.	TRBV30	CAWRQETQYF	TGTGCCTGGAGACAAGAGACCCAGTACTTC
.	TRBJ1-4	.	TRBV7-8	CASSLRNEEKLFF	TGTGCCAGCAGCTTGAGAAACGAGGAAAAACTGTTTTTT
TRBD2	TRBJ2-7	once	TRBV19	CASSIGTGGRSEQYF	TGTGCCAGTAGTATAGGGACGGGGGGTAGGTCCGAGCAGTACTTC
.	TRBJ1-2	.	TRBV19	CASSTPGLNYGYTF	TGTGCCAGTAGTACCCCGGGACTGAACTATGGCTACACCTTC
.	TRBJ1-5	.	TRBV19	CASSKKDRLPQHF	TGTGCCAGTAGTAAAAAGGACAGATTGCCCCAGCATTTT
.	TRBJ1-4	.	TRBV5-1	CASSFSEAGHEKLFF	TGCGCCAGCAGCTTTTCAGAGGCGGGACATGAAAAACTGTTTTTT
.	TRBJ2-6	.	TRBV19	CASSSGSAPGANVLTF	TGTGCCAGTAGTTCCGGTTCGGCGCCTGGGGCCAACGTCCTGACTTTC
TRBD1	TRBJ1-1	.	TRBV7-2	CASSLVAQGAYTEAFF	TGTGCCAGCAGCTTAGTCGCGCAGGGGGCTTACACTGAAGCTTTCTTT
TRBD1	TRBJ1-5	.	TRBV18	CASSPPGQGFSNQPQHF	TGTGCCAGCTCACCCCCGGGACAGGGGTTTAGCAATCAGCCCCAGCATTTT
TRBD2	TRBJ2-1	.	TRBV14	CASSAPSGGAYEQFF	TGTGCCAGCAGCGCGCCTAGCGGGGGGGCCTATGAGCAGTTCTTC
.	TRBJ2-5	.	TRBV5-1	CASSLEGLETQYF	TGCGCCAGCAGCTTGGAAGGGTTGGAGACCCAGTACTTC
.	TRBJ2-2	.	TRBV9	CASSGNTGELFF	TGTGCCTCGTCAGGAAACACCGGGGAGCTGTTTTTT
TRBD1	TRBJ1-2	.	TRBV19	CASSTRQTGGHYGYTF	TGTGCCAGTAGTACCCGACAAACAGGGGGCCACTATGGCTACACCTTC
.	TRBJ2-1	.	TRBV18	CASSPRTDSYNEQFF	TGTGCCAGCTCACCACGGACGGACTCCTACAATGAGCAGTTCTTC
TRBD1	TRBJ1-1	.	TRBV18	CASSPSRDRAGTEAFF	TGTGCCAGCTCACCCTCCAGGGACAGGGCGGGCACTGAAGCTTTCTTT
TRBD1	TRBJ2-3	.	TRBV29-1	CSVPGQGTDTQYF	TGCAGCGTTCCCGGACAGGGAACAGATACGCAGTATTTT
.	TRBJ1-1	.	TRBV29-1	CSVKVGRGNTEAFF	TGCAGCGTCAAGGTTGGCAGGGGCAACACTGAAGCTTTCTTT
.	TRBJ1-5	.	TRBV5-6	CASSFQGTFDQPQHF	TGTGCCAGCAGCTTTCAGGGGACATTCGATCAGCCCCAGCATTTT
.	TRBJ1-2	.	TRBV4-1	CASSPNTGGGNYGYTF	TGCGCCAGCAGCCCTAACACTGGGGGTGGTAACTATGGCTACACCTTC
.	TRBJ2-5	once	TRBV5-8	CASSVVGETQYF	TGTGCCAGCAGCGTAGTGGGAGAGACCCAGTACTTC
TRBD1	TRBJ2-1	.	TRBV19	CASSQSRAGGYNEQFF	TGTGCCAGTAGTCAATCCCGGGCAGGGGGATACAATGAGCAGTTCTTC
.	TRBJ2-5	.	TRBV2	CASTGETQYF	TGTGCCAGCACCGGGGAGACCCAGTACTTC
.	TRBJ2-1	.	TRBV28	CASSSSMLASVFF	TGTGCCAGCAGTTCCTCCATGTTGGCTAGCGTTTTCTTC
TRBD2	TRBJ2-3	.	TRBV6-6	CASSYYGGATQYF	TGTGCCAGCAGTTACTACGGGGGGGCTACGCAGTATTTT
TRBD1	TRBJ2-7	.	TRBV29-1	CSVESGGNYEQYF	TGCAGCGTTGAGTCAGGGGGTAATTACGAGCAGTACTTC
.	TRBJ1-1	.	TRBV18	CASSPQGEGAFF	TGTGCCAGCTCACCCCAGGGTGAGGGAGCTTTCTTT
.	TRBJ2-7	.	TRBV19	CAPRANRSSYEQYF	TGTGCCCCAAGGGCGAACAGGAGCTCCTACGAGCAGTACTTC
.	TRBJ1-2	.	TRBV6-1	CASSDGQGLGYTF	TGTGCCAGCAGTGACGGGCAGGGGCTCGGCTACACCTTC
.	TRBJ2-3	once	TRBV5-4	CASSLAGGRTDTQYF	TGTGCCAGCAGCTTGGCTGGCGGACGCACAGATACGCAGTATTTT
.	TRBJ2-1	once	TRBV28	CASTSLNEQFF	TGTGCCAGCACGTCGCTCAATGAGCAGTTCTTC
TRBD1	TRBJ2-7	.	TRBV2	CASSRTGSSYEQYF	TGTGCCAGCTCACGGACAGGGAGCTCCTACGAGCAGTACTTC
TRBD1	TRBJ2-7	.	TRBV9	CASSGNQGAFYEQYF	TGTGCCAGCAGCGGTAATCAGGGGGCTTTCTACGAGCAGTACTTC
.	TRBJ2-7	.	TRBV28	CASSLVLYEQYF	TGTGCCAGCAGTTTAGTTTTGTACGAGCAGTACTTC
.	TRBJ1-3	.	TRBV5-1	CASSLENRVSGNTIYF	TGCGCCAGCAGCTTGGAGAACAGGGTCTCTGGAAACACCATATATTTT
TRBD2	TRBJ2-7	.	TRBV9	CASSVGGGHDEQYF	TGTGCCAGCAGCGTCGGCGGGGGTCATGACGAGCAGTACTTC
.	TRBJ2-1	.	TRBV4-1	CASSQGGGGSSYNEQFF	TGCGCCAGCAGCCAAGGCGGGGGCGGGAGCTCCTACAATGAGCAGTTCTTC
.	TRBJ1-2	.	TRBV19	CASSIARDYGYTF	TGTGCCAGTAGTATTGCCAGGGACTATGGCTACACCTTC
TRBD1	TRBJ2-3	.	TRBV19	CASSPGQGVYTQYF	TGTGCCAGTAGTCCTGGACAGGGTGTATATACGCAGTATTTT
TRBD2	TRBJ2-3	few	TRBV27	CASSQSGTSADIADTQYF	TGTGCCAGCAGTCAATCCGGGACTAGCGCCGACATCGCAGATACGCAGTATTTT
.	TRBJ2-7	few	TRBV5-6	CASSPGSTRYEQYF	TGTGCCAGCAGTCCGGGTAGTACAAGATACGAGCAGTACTTC
.	TRBJ1-3	.	TRBV4-2	CASSHGSNGGLGNTIYF	TGTGCCAGCAGCCATGGTTCGAACGGGGGACTGGGAAACACCATATATTTT
.	TRBJ1-4	.	TRBV6-5	CASSYSRLNEKLFF	TGTGCCAGCAGTTACTCCCGACTAAATGAAAAACTGTTTTTT
.	TRBJ2-3	.	TRBV6-5	CASSLSQGASTQYF	TGTGCCAGCAGTTTATCACAGGGAGCCTCTACGCAGTATTTT
.	TRBJ1-2	.	TRBV18	CASSRSNEGSPYGYTF	TGTGCCAGCTCACGAAGTAACGAGGGATCTCCCTATGGCTACACCTTC
.	TRBJ2-6	.	TRBV27	CASSLQAAGANVLTF	TGTGCCAGCAGTTTGCAGGCCGCTGGGGCCAACGTCCTGACTTTC
.	TRBJ2-3	.	TRBV28	CASSLLTTDTQYF	TGTGCCAGCAGTTTATTAACAACGGATACGCAGTATTTT
.	TRBJ1-1	.	TRBV6-5	CASSSNVGLRDTEAFF	TGTGCCAGCAGTTCCAATGTAGGGCTGCGCGACACTGAAGCTTTCTTT